These T cell receptor beta chains were read from a single sample in a study of a mutant IDH1 vaccine in newly diagnosed glioma. The data were produced by immunoSEQ multiplex PCR, yet TCRdb's version contains in-frame clones alone and is incomplete. The data show tens of thousands of clones, around 83% seen once. No cognate antigen is known for these TCRs. The sequencing used PBMCs, collected from a glioma patient whose treatment included an IDH1 peptide vaccine. These receptors came from a man aged 30-40 years with glioma. CDR3s include the opening cysteine and the closing phenylalanine or tryptophan. D genes are given only for firm matches. Only some rows state a clone size, as once, few, many or a class for expanded clones.

CDR3: CASSVAAVNTEAFF; DNA: TGTGCCAGCAGCGTAGCGGCAGTGAACACTGAAGCTTTCTTT; V: TRBV9; length: 14; D: NA; size: NA; J: TRBJ1-1
CDR3: CASSLGQFYEQYF; DNA: TGTGCCAGCAGTCTAGGACAGTTCTACGAGCAGTACTTC; V: TRBV27; length: 13; D: NA; size: NA; J: TRBJ2-7
CDR3: CASAGVSTDTQYF; DNA: TGTGCCAGTGCGGGAGTAAGCACAGATACGCAGTATTTT; V: TRBV19; length: 13; D: TRBD2; size: NA; J: TRBJ2-3
CDR3: CASSSGLAGGVLTQYF; DNA: TGTGCCAGCAGCTCCGGACTAGCGGGGGGGGTCCTTACCCAGTACTTC; V: TRBV11-2; length: 16; D: TRBD2; size: NA; J: TRBJ2-5
CDR3: CASSLGGALSTDTQYF; DNA: TGCGCCAGCAGCTTGGGGGGAGCATTAAGCACAGATACGCAGTATTTT; V: TRBV5-1; length: 16; D: NA; size: NA; J: TRBJ2-3
CDR3: CASSREREVSGELFF; DNA: TGTGCCAGCAGTCGGGAGCGGGAGGTTTCCGGGGAGCTGTTTTTT; V: TRBV28; length: 15; D: TRBD2; size: NA; J: TRBJ2-2
CDR3: CASSSPTSSSGNTIYF; DNA: TGTGCCAGCAGTTCCCCCACTAGTTCCTCTGGAAACACCATATATTTT; V: TRBV6-5; length: 16; D: NA; size: NA; J: TRBJ1-3
CDR3: CASSTGTGVYGYTF; DNA: TGTGCCAGCAGTACCGGGACAGGGGTCTATGGCTACACCTTC; V: TRBV27; length: 14; D: TRBD1; size: NA; J: TRBJ1-2
CDR3: CASSLRDRELYNEQFF; DNA: TGTGCCAGCAGCTTGCGGGACAGGGAACTTTACAATGAGCAGTTCTTC; V: TRBV5-6; length: 16; D: TRBD1; size: NA; J: TRBJ2-1
CDR3: CASSLGTLGNSPLHF; DNA: TGTGCCAGCAGCTTAGGGACTCTCGGGAATTCACCCCTCCACTTT; V: TRBV11-2; length: 15; D: NA; size: NA; J: TRBJ1-6
CDR3: CASSLGGPSSYNSPLHF; DNA: TGCGCCAGCAGCTTGGGGGGTCCGAGCTCCTATAATTCACCCCTCCACTTT; V: TRBV5-1; length: 17; D: NA; size: once; J: TRBJ1-6
CDR3: CATSLWAFF; DNA: TGTGCCACGTCCCTGTGGGCTTTCTTT; V: TRBV7-9; length: 9; D: NA; size: NA; J: TRBJ1-1
CDR3: CASSLVLAGANTGELFF; DNA: TGTGCCAGCAGCTTAGTCCTGGCAGGGGCGAACACCGGGGAGCTGTTTTTT; V: TRBV7-9; length: 17; D: NA; size: NA; J: TRBJ2-2
CDR3: CASSDRPTDTQYF; DNA: TGTGCCAGCAGTGACAGGCCCACAGATACGCAGTATTTT; V: TRBV6-4; length: 13; D: NA; size: NA; J: TRBJ2-3
CDR3: CASSSRISGQGSTEAFF; DNA: TGCGCCAGCAGCTCCAGAATATCCGGACAGGGGAGCACTGAAGCTTTCTTT; V: TRBV5-1; length: 17; D: TRBD1; size: NA; J: TRBJ1-1
CDR3: CASSPQGALHYEQYF; DNA: TGTGCCAGCAGCCCCCAGGGGGCCCTGCACTACGAGCAGTACTTC; V: TRBV5-6; length: 15; D: TRBD1; size: NA; J: TRBJ2-7
CDR3: CASSFQTGGREQYF; DNA: TGTGCCAGCAGCTTTCAAACAGGGGGAAGGGAGCAGTACTTC; V: TRBV27; length: 14; D: TRBD1; size: NA; J: TRBJ2-7
CDR3: CASSRGRVDAYEQYF; DNA: TGTGCCAGTAGTCGGGGCAGGGTGGACGCCTACGAGCAGTACTTC; V: TRBV19; length: 15; D: NA; size: NA; J: TRBJ2-7
CDR3: CASSILSAGTDTQYF; DNA: TGTGCCAGTAGTATCCTGTCAGCGGGCACAGATACGCAGTATTTT; V: TRBV19; length: 15; D: NA; size: NA; J: TRBJ2-3
CDR3: CASGYWGTEAFF; DNA: TGTGCTAGTGGTTATTGGGGTACTGAAGCTTTCTTT; V: TRBV12-5; length: 12; D: NA; size: NA; J: TRBJ1-1
CDR3: CASSKLQGSYEQYF; DNA: TGTGCCAGCAGCAAATTACAGGGATCCTACGAGCAGTACTTC; V: TRBV7-9; length: 14; D: NA; size: NA; J: TRBJ2-7